This TCR beta chain was captured in a study of blood T cell repertoires in COVID-19. Study summary: The United States, Italy and Spain provided the acute and convalescent COVID-19 samples. T cells, B-cell-depleted T cells, or PBMCs supplied cDNA or gDNA.

V dropped 4 bases and J dropped 4 bases, with 8 bases sitting between them. The CDR3 spans 12 residues. Germline assignment: CDR1 GTSNPN and CDR2 SVGIG (reference sequence). Seattle's cohort entered during active infection and was followed longitudinally. Original processing notes: Estimates of nucleated cell counts were drawn from the amplification of reference gene primers. Repertoires were generated with immunoSEQ multiplex PCR, while TCRdb's copy carries only in-frame clones and drops some. V, J and clone size were drawn from that table, and D and trimming were deduced from the DNA. The sample carries about 440,000 clones, approximately 90% recorded once.

This clonotype was obtained from a woman in her fifties or sixties with COVID-19, enrolled during active disease. Sequencing was carried out using peripheral blood. The J gene is TRBJ2-1, the V gene TRBV30; possible D gene TRBD1, 6 bases. DNA for the CDR3: TGTGCCTGGAAGGACAGATACAATGAGCAGTTCTTC. This encodes CAWKDRYNEQFF.